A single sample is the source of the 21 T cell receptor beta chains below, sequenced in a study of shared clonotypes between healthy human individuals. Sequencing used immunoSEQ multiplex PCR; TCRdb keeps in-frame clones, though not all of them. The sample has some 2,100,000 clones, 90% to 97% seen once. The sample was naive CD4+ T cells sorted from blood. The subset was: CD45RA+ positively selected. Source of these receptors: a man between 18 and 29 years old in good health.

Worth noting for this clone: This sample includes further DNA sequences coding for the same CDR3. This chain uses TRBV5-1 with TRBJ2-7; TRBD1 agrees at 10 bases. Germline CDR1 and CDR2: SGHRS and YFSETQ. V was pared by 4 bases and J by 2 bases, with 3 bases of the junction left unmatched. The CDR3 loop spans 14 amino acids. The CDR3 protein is CASSHGQGAYEQYF. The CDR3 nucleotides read TGCGCCAGCAGCCATGGACAGGGGGCCTACGAGCAGTACTTC.

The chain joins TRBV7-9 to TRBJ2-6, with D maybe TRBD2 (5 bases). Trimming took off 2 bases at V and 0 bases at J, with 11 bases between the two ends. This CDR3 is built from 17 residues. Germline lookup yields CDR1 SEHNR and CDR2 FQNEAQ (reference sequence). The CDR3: CASSLSDGNSGANVLTF. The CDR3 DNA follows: TGTGCCAGCAGCTTATCCGACGGGAACTCTGGGGCCAACGTCCTGACTTTC.

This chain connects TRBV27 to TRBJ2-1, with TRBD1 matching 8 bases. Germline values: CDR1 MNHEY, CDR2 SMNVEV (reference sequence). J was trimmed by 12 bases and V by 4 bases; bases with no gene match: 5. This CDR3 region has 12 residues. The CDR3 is CASSYPGQVQFF. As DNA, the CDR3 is TGTGCCAGCAGTTACCCGGGACAGGTGCAGTTCTTC.

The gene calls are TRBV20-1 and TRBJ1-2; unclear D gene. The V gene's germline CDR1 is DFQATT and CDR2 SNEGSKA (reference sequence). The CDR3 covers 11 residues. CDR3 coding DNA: TGCAGCGCCTCGGCCGGGAATGGCTACACCTTC. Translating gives CSASAGNGYTF.

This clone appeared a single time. CDR3 protein: CASSKTRQGPSVASNQPQHF. DNA of the CDR3: TGTGCCAGCAGTAAAACCAGACAGGGGCCCTCGGTTGCGAGCAATCAGCCCCAGCATTTT. The chain carries TRBV2 and TRBJ1-5; TRBD1 matches 8 bases. J lost 1 base, V lost 5 bases, and 19 bases had no gene match. Germline CDR1 and CDR2: SNHLY and FYNNEI. The CDR3 loop spans 20 amino acids.

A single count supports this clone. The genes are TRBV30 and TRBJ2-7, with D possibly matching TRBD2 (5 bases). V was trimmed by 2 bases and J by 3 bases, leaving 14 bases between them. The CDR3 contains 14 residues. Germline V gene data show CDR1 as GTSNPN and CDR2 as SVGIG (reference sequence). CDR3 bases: TGTGCCTGGAGTAAGAGGGCACTATTCTACGAGCAGTACTTC. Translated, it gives CAWSKRALFYEQYF. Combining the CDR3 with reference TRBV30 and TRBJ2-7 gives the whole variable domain SQTIHQWPATLVQPVGSPLSLECTVEGTSNPNLYWYRQAAGRGLQLLFYSVGIGQISSEVPQNLSASRPQDRQFILSSKKLLLSDSGFYLCAWSKRALFYEQYFGPGTRLTVT.

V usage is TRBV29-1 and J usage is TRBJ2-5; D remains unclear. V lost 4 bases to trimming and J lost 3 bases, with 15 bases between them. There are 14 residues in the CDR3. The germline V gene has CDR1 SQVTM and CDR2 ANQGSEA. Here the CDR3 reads CSVGMKNEKETQYF. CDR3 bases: TGCAGCGTTGGAATGAAGAACGAGAAAGAGACCCAGTACTTC.

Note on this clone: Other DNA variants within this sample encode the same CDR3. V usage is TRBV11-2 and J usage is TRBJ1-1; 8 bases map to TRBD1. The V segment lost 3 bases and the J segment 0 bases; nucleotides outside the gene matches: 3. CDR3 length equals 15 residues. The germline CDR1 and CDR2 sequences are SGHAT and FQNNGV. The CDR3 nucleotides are TGTGCCAGCAGCTTGGGGGACAGGATGAACACTGAAGCTTTCTTT. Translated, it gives CASSLGDRMNTEAFF. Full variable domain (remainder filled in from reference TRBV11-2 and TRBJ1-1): EAGVAQSPRYKIIEKRQSVAFWCNPISGHATLYWYQQILGQGPKLLIQFQNNGVVDDSQLPKDRFSAERLKGVDSTLKIQPAKLEDSAVYLCASSLGDRMNTEAFFGQGTRLTVV.

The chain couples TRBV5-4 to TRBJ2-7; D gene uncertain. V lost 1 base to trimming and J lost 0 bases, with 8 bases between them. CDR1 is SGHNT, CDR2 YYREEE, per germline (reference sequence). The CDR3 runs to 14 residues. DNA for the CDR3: TGTGCCAGCAGCTTGTTCCAGGACTCCTACGAGCAGTACTTC. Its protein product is CASSLFQDSYEQYF.

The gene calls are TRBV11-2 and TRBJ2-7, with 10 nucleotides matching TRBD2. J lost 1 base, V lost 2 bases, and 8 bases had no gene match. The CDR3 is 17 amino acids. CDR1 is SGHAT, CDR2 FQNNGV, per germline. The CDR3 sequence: CASSLIPGTSASYEQYF. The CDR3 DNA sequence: TGTGCCAGCAGCTTAATACCCGGGACTAGCGCTTCCTACGAGCAGTACTTC.

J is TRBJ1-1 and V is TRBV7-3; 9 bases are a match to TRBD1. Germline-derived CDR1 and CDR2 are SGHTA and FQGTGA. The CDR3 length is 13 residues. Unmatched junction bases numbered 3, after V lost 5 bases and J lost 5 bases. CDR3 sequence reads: CASSQGQGTEAFF. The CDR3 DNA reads TGTGCCAGCAGCCAAGGACAGGGGACTGAAGCTTTCTTT.

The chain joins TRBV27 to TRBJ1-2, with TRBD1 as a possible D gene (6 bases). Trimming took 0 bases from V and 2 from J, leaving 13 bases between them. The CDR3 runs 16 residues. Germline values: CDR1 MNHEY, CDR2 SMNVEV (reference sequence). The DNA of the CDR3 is TGTGCCAGCAGTTTATCGCGGGGGGCGAGGAACTATGGCTACACCTTC. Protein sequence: CASSLSRGARNYGYTF.

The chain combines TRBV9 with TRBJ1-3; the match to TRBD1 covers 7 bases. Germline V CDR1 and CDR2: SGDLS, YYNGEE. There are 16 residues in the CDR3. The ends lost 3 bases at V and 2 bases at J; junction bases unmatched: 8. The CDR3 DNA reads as TGTGCCAGCAGCGGCCCACAGGGGTTTACTGGAAACACCATATATTTT. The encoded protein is CASSGPQGFTGNTIYF.

The chain's CDR3 is CASGRTGMGEQYF. Written as DNA, the CDR3 is TGTGCCAGCGGACGGACAGGGATGGGCGAGCAGTACTTC. The gene calls are TRBV6-5 and TRBJ2-7; 8 bases are shared with TRBD1. Losses at the gene ends were 8 bases for V and 6 bases for J; bases not matched to a gene: 9. Germline-derived CDR1 and CDR2 are MNHEY and SVGAGI. The CDR3 runs 13 residues.

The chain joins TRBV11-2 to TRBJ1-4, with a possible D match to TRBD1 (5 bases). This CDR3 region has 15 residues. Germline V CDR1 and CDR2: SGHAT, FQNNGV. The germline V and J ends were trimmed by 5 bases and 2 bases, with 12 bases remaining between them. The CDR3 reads CASSPPTATNEKLFF. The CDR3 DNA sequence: TGTGCCAGCAGCCCCCCGACAGCTACTAATGAAAAACTGTTTTTT.

The CDR3: CASSLDFTDTEAFF. CDR3 DNA sequence: TGCGCCAGCAGTCTCGACTTTACAGACACTGAAGCTTTCTTT. The rearrangement joins TRBV4-3 to TRBJ1-1, with D uncertain. Germline CDR1 LGHNA, CDR2 YSLEER. V lost 6 bases and J 3 bases, leaving 14 bases between the germline ends. The CDR3 has 14 amino acids.

The CDR3 DNA reads as TGTGCCAGCGTCTCCCCCTTTGGAGGGGCTACCAACACCATATATTTT. Protein product: CASVSPFGGATNTIYF. V is TRBV28 and J is TRBJ1-3, with a tentative D call TRBD1 (5 bases). Germline lookup yields CDR1 MDHEN and CDR2 SYDVKM. This CDR3 is 16 amino acids long. V gave up 8 bases and J gave up 7 bases, with 24 bases separating them.

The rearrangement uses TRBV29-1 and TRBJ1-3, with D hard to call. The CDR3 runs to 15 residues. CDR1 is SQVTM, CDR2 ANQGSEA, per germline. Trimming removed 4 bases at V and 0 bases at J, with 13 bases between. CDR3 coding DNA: TGCAGCGTTGCACAGCTGTATAACTCTGGAAACACCATATATTTT. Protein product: CSVAQLYNSGNTIYF.

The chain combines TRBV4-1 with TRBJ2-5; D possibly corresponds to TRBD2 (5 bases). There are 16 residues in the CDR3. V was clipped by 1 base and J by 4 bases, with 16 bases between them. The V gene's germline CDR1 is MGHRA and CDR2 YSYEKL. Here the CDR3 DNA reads TGCGCCAGCAGCCAAGTCGGGCCAGCGGCAGCAGAGACCCAGTACTTC. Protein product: CASSQVGPAAAETQYF.

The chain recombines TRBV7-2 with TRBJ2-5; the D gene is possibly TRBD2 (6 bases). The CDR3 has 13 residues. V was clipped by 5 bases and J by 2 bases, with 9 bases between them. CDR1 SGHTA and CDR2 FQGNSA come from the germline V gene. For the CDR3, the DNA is TGTGCCAGCAGCCGGGGACTTCAAGAGACCCAGTACTTC. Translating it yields CASSRGLQETQYF.

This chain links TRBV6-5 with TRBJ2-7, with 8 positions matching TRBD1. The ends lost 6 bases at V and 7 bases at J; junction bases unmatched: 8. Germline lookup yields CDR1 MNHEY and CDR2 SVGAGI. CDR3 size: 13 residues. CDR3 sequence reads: CASRKTGAREQYF. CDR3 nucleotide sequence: TGTGCCAGCAGGAAGACAGGGGCCAGGGAGCAGTACTTC.